This is a list of T cell receptor beta chains from one sample in a study of T-cell memory formation after mild COVID-19. TCRdb independently ran MiXCR on the 5' RACE reads; one entry per CDR3 protein. The sample includes around 320,000 distinct CDR3 sequences, roughly a fifth seen only once; the top ten take 20% to 25%. Material for sequencing was PBMCs or a T cell subset sorted from them (not recorded which). The receptors were gathered from a man between 18 and 35 years old who had mild COVID-19 (a few samples of this study predate the infection). Cell type and time point are not known. CDR3s include the opening cysteine and the closing phenylalanine or tryptophan. Fields, in order: CDR3 protein, CDR3 DNA, V gene, D gene, J gene, clone size. The D gene is left open where the match is weak. Size is omitted from some rows. Given values are once, few, many or a class for expanded clones.

CASSQEGGWTGELFF	TGCGCCAGCAGCCAAGAGGGGGGATGGACCGGGGAGCTGTTTTTT	TRBV4-1	NA	TRBJ2-2	few
CASSATGSLHQETQYF	TGTGCCAGCTCTGCGACAGGGTCCCTACACCAAGAGACCCAGTACTTC	TRBV18	TRBD1	TRBJ2-5	NA
CASSAPGLMKDTQYF	TGTGCCAGCAGCGCCCCGGGACTGATGAAAGATACGCAGTATTTT	TRBV5-8	NA	TRBJ2-3	few
CASSQGLAGALNQETQYF	TGTGCCAGCAGCCAAGGACTAGCGGGGGCCCTAAATCAAGAGACCCAGTACTTC	TRBV11-2	TRBD2	TRBJ2-5	few
CASSQDPRTGFDYTF	TGCGCCAGCAGCCAAGATCCAAGGACAGGATTTGATTACACCTTC	TRBV4-3	TRBD1	TRBJ1-2	NA
CASSPGLAGALDTQYF	TGTGCCAGCAGCCCAGGACTAGCGGGCGCTCTGGATACGCAGTATTTT	TRBV5-6	TRBD2	TRBJ2-3	few
CSARDLASGGAVAIQYF	TGCAGTGCTAGAGATCTTGCCAGCGGGGGGGCCGTGGCCATTCAGTACTTC	TRBV20-1	TRBD2	TRBJ2-4	many
CASSLGLAFSGGELFF	TGCGCCAGCAGCTTGGGACTCGCATTTTCGGGCGGGGAGCTGTTTTTT	TRBV5-1	NA	TRBJ2-2	NA
CASSYQIRDEQFF	TGTGCCAGCAGTTACCAGATTAGAGATGAGCAGTTCTTC	TRBV6-2/TRBV6-3	NA	TRBJ2-1	NA
CASSFESGSTEAFF	TGTGCCAGCAGCTTTGAGTCGGGATCCACTGAAGCTTTCTTT	TRBV7-9	NA	TRBJ1-1	many
CASSLEGIGNTEAFF	TGCGCCAGCAGCTTGGAGGGGATTGGGAACACTGAAGCTTTCTTT	TRBV5-1	NA	TRBJ1-1	NA
CASSQDPTGPTGELFF	TGCGCCAGCAGCCAAGATCCCACGGGACCTACCGGGGAGCTGTTTTTT	TRBV4-1	NA	TRBJ2-2	NA
CASSLRVSDSEAFF	TGTGCCAGCAGCTTAAGGGTATCCGATTCTGAAGCTTTCTTT	TRBV7-2	NA	TRBJ1-1	NA
CASSRETSGDQETQYF	TGTGCCAGCAGCCGAGAGACTAGCGGGGACCAAGAGACCCAGTACTTC	TRBV3-1	TRBD2	TRBJ2-5	many
CASSYGQGSETQYF	TGTGCCAGCAGTTACGGTCAGGGGTCAGAGACCCAGTACTTC	TRBV12-3/TRBV12-4	NA	TRBJ2-5	few
CASSPQLRANTGELFF	TGTGCCAGCTCACCCCAGCTAAGAGCGAACACCGGGGAGCTGTTTTTT	TRBV18	NA	TRBJ2-2	few
CASLGFGANVLTF	TGTGCCAGCTTGGGATTTGGGGCCAACGTCCTGACTTTC	TRBV7-6	NA	TRBJ2-6	NA
CASSYPPGGGDTQYF	TGTGCCAGCAGTTACCCGCCGGGGGGCGGAGATACGCAGTATTTT	TRBV6-2/TRBV6-3	NA	TRBJ2-3	NA
CASSVVSSTDTQYF	TGTGCCAGCAGCGTAGTGTCTAGCACAGATACGCAGTATTTT	TRBV9	NA	TRBJ2-3	NA
CASSYSSIPSGRETQYF	TGTGCCAGCAGTTACTCGAGTATTCCGAGCGGGCGAGAGACCCAGTACTTC	TRBV6-5	NA	TRBJ2-5	many